This T cell receptor (beta chain) came from a study of blood T cell repertoires in COVID-19. Overall study: Samples representing acute and convalescent COVID-19 were sourced from the United States, Italy and Spain. Sample material is recorded as cDNA or gDNA derived from T cells, B-cell-depleted T cells, or PBMCs.

The sample holds a few counts of this clone. In the source study's methods: The authors estimated nucleated cell counts from reference gene primer amplification. Clones were sequenced by immunoSEQ multiplex PCR, and TCRdb holds only the in-frame ones, with some missing. The V and J calls and clone size are taken from that table; D and trimming were inferred from the DNA. The table records about 49,000 clones, around 86% of them present only once. Germline V gives CDR1 SGHRS, CDR2 YFSETQ. The CDR3 length is 15 residues. V shed 7 bases, J shed 5 bases, and the junction held 9 bases outside the gene matches.

The origin of this receptor is a man aged 35-49 years with active COVID-19. The V gene is TRBV5-1, the J gene TRBJ2-2; the match to TRBD1 covers 9 bases. The specimen was peripheral blood. This chain's CDR3 is CASQQGARRTGELFF. CDR3 DNA: TGCGCCAGCCAACAGGGGGCGCGGCGGACCGGGGAGCTGTTTTTT.